The present TCR beta chain was sequenced within a study of shared clonotypes between healthy human individuals. Findings and limits, study-wide: Clonotype sharing among donors was expected to depend on sequencing depth. When naive CD4 clonotypes were compared across several donors, 5% to 5.5% were shared.

TCRdb's copy holds only in-frame clones and misses some; the assay was immunoSEQ multiplex PCR. The sample contains roughly 2 million clones, roughly 95% of which appear only once. Regarding this clone: The antigen is not known.

Into CD45RA+ naive and CD45RA-negative memory subsets, the CD4+ cells were split. Trimming stripped 1 base from V and 0 bases from J, with 20 bases between. Germline assignment: CDR1 SGHAT and CDR2 FQNNGV. The CDR3 spans 19 residues. This receptor was taken from a man younger than 35 in good health. Sequencing used naive CD4+ T cells sorted from blood. The subset denotes: CD45RA+ positively selected. This rearrangement joins TRBV11-2 to TRBJ2-3, with D possibly being TRBD2 (6 bases). CDR3: CASSLGGWGTRRSTDTQYF. The CDR3 DNA reads as TGTGCCAGCAGCTTAGGAGGTTGGGGGACTCGCCGGAGCACAGATACGCAGTATTTT.